Below are 24 T cell receptor beta chains sequenced from a single sample in a study of tumor-infiltrating lymphocytes in primary liver carcinoma. TCR beta cDNA was prepared out of roughly 500 ng total RNA by means of a constant-region primer. Slightly modified ARM-PCR, run as three nested multiplex PCR rounds, produced the TCR beta libraries. For around 11 cycles apiece, the opening two PCR rounds ran with TRBV1-TRBV30 forward primers and a C-beta reverse primer. TCRdb fed the multiplex PCR reads into MiXCR, producing one record per CDR3 protein. Among about 99,000 distinct CDR3 sequences listed, more than 65% were seen once. Total RNA and DNA came together from approximately 20-30 mg of bulk tissue without cell sorting. Source material: liver tumor tissue from sampling region 5. Subset given: tumor region T5, tumor centre. These receptors were obtained from a woman aged 60 to 75 with primary liver carcinoma and hepatitis B virus infection.

V and J are TRBV6-5 and TRBJ1-1, with D possibly matching TRBD1 (5 bases). V was clipped by 2 bases and J by 8 bases, with 18 bases between them. In germline, CDR1 is MNHEY, CDR2 SVGAGI. The CDR3 is made up of 15 amino acids. The CDR3 nucleotides read TGTGCCAGCAGTTACCGACGGGGGGAGGGCACCGAAGCTTTCTTT. It encodes CASSYRRGEGTEAFF.

This clonotype was observed at least ten times. This chain uses TRBV6-1 with TRBJ1-2; TRBD1 aligns across 7 bases. The CDR3 has 18 residues. V lost 5 bases and J lost 4; bases outside the gene matches: 19. Germline loops: CDR1 MNHNS, CDR2 SASEGT. CDR3 sequence reads: CASSFGTRQGGGSYGYTF. CDR3 nucleotides: TGTGCCAGCAGTTTCGGGACACGACAGGGAGGAGGGAGCTATGGCTACACCTTC.

The genes are TRBV4-1 and TRBJ1-2; 7 bases line up with TRBD1. CDR3 length: 17 residues. After removal of 3 bases from V and 6 bases from J, the junction contained 16 bases not matched to a gene. The germline V gene encodes CDR1 MGHRA and CDR2 YSYEKL. The CDR3 coding sequence is TGCGCCAGCAGCCAGACACCCGGACAGGAACTGTACCATGGCTACACCTTC. Protein product: CASSQTPGQELYHGYTF.

This clonotype was counted at least ten times. The gene calls are TRBV5-4 and TRBJ2-6; 9 bases agree with TRBD1. Per the germline V gene, CDR1 is SGHNT and CDR2 is YYREEE (reference sequence). The CDR3 runs 18 residues. Trimming cost V 4 bases and J 0 bases; bases outside gene matches: 8. The CDR3 spells CASSPRGTGSSGANVLTF. The DNA for the CDR3 is TGTGCCAGCAGCCCACGGGGGACAGGGAGCTCTGGGGCCAACGTCCTGACTTTC.

The chain uses TRBV11-3 and TRBJ2-1; 8 nucleotides agree with TRBD2. V lost 6 bases and J lost 4; bases outside the gene matches: 11. CDR1 and CDR2 from the germline V gene are SGHNT and YENEEA. CDR3 length equals 16 residues. The CDR3 coding sequence is TGTGCCAGCAGTCCACGGGGGGTAGCGGGATACAATGAGCAGTTCTTC. Protein sequence: CASSPRGVAGYNEQFF.

As for this clonotype: Germline is not matched at one junction end, which may reflect a read error. The chain recombines TRBV12-3 or TRBV12-4 with TRBJ1-5; D might be TRBD1 (6 bases). The CDR3 is 16 residues long. The CDR3 sequence: CASSLEGGAGSQPQHF. The CDR3 DNA follows: TGTGCCAGCAGTTTAGAGGGGGGGGCAGGGTCTCAGCCCCAACATTTT.

This clonotype appeared once. The chain uses TRBV6-1 and TRBJ2-7; TRBD1 matches 7 bases. This CDR3 spans 15 amino acids. Germline loops: CDR1 MNHNS, CDR2 SASEGT. With 4 bases clipped from V and 3 bases from J, the junction kept 9 bases outside the gene matches. The CDR3 sequence: CASSAYRGESYEQYF. The CDR3 coding sequence is TGTGCCAGCAGTGCGTACAGGGGTGAAAGCTACGAGCAGTACTTC.

This clonotype was observed a single time. At one end the junction does not follow the germline gene, possibly because of a read error. The V call is TRBV11-2, the J call TRBJ2-3, with 10 bases fitting TRBD2. The CDR3 runs to 17 residues. CDR1 and CDR2 from the germline V gene are SGHAT and FQNNGV. The DNA of the CDR3 is TGTGCCAGCAGCTTAGAGGGACTAGCGATTAGCACAGATGCGCAGTATTTT. It is translated as CASSLEGLAISTDAQYF.

To note about this clonotype: The junction differs from germline at one of its ends, possibly a read error. This chain uses TRBV11-2 with TRBJ2-5; TRBD2 agrees at 9 bases. Matching the DNA end better, TRBJ2-3 makes the J call doubtful. Germline V CDR1 and CDR2: SGHAT, FQNNGV. The CDR3 covers 14 residues. The CDR3 region has the DNA TGTACCAGCAGCTTCAGCGGGAGGAAAGAGACCCAGTATTTT. Translation: CTSSFSGRKETQYF.

Note on this clonotype: A junction boundary mismatches the germline segment, possibly from a read error. This chain connects TRBV29-1 to TRBJ1-2, with D possibly TRBD1 on 6 matching bases. Germline loops: CDR1 SQVTM, CDR2 ANQGSEA. This CDR3 has 15 residues. CDR3 nucleotides: TGCAGTGTTGATCGGGGGGCAGTAGGGGCCGGTGGCAACACCTTC. It yields the protein CSVDRGAVGAGGNTF.

In its sample, this clonotype was seen many times. The chain employs TRBV12-3 or TRBV12-4 and TRBJ2-1; 11 nucleotides match TRBD2. The length of the CDR3 is 15 residues. V lost 3 bases to trimming and J lost 7 bases; unmatched junction nucleotides: 5. The CDR3 reads CASSFSTSGSNEQFF. The DNA of the CDR3 is TGTGCCAGCAGTTTCAGTACTAGCGGGAGTAATGAGCAGTTCTTC.

This clonotype has only a few counts. CDR3: CASSWASGGGETQYF. CDR3 in DNA: TGTGCCAGCAGTTGGGCGAGCGGAGGAGGTGAGACCCAGTACTTC. The V and J genes are TRBV12-3 or TRBV12-4 and TRBJ2-5, with D tentatively TRBD2 (5 bases). The CDR3 contains 15 residues. The V and J ends lost 4 bases and 5 bases respectively, with 17 bases between them.

This chain connects TRBV28 to TRBJ2-5; the D gene could be TRBD1 or TRBD2 (6 bases each). Between the trimmed V and J ends, which lost 10 bases and 5 bases, there was a span of 26 bases. The germline V gene encodes CDR1 MDHEN and CDR2 SYDVKM. The CDR3 runs 16 residues. The CDR3 DNA is TGTGCCAATAGTTTACCGCGGGACATGGTTAGGGAGACCCAGTACTTC. Protein product: CANSLPRDMVRETQYF.

Turning to this clonotype: A junction boundary mismatches the germline segment, possibly from a read error. The chain uses TRBV28 and TRBJ1-5; possibly TRBD1 for D (6 bases). The CDR3 extends over 14 amino acids. Germline CDR1 MDHEN, CDR2 SYDVKM. DNA of the CDR3: TGTGCCAACACGCGGGGGGGCGGCTATCAACCCCAGCATTTT. It translates to CANTRGGGYQPQHF.

As for this clonotype: One end of the junction does not line up with germline, which may come from a read error. The chain joins TRBV5-4 to TRBJ2-7; possibly TRBD2 for D (5 bases). Germline V gene lookup returns CDR1 SGHNT and CDR2 YYREEE (reference sequence). This CDR3 comprises 14 residues. The CDR3 is CASSLGLAGYGQYF. For the CDR3, the DNA is TGTGCCAGCAGCTTGGGTCTAGCAGGCTACGGGCAGTACTTC. The full variable domain, rest sourced from reference TRBV5-4 and TRBJ2-7, is ETGVTQSPTHLIKTRGQQVTLRCSSQSGHNTVSWYQQALGQGPQFIFQYYREEENGRGNFPPRFSGLQFPNYSSELNVNALELDDSALYLCASSLGLAGYGQYFGPGTRLTVT.

About this clonotype itself: A much larger clone lies a single base off, so this may be a read error. This rearrangement joins TRBV5-4 to TRBJ2-5; 11 nucleotides align to TRBD2. With 6 bases clipped from V and 5 bases from J, the junction kept 18 bases outside the gene matches. This CDR3 region has 18 residues. Germline-derived CDR1 and CDR2 are SGHNT and YYREEE (reference sequence). CDR3 residues: CASMTATSGVPKTETQYF. CDR3 in DNA: TGTGCCAGCATGACCGCGACTAGCGGGGTCCCTAAAACCGAGACCCAGTACTTC.

The chain links TRBV5-1 to TRBJ1-2, with 9 bases aligning to TRBD1. This CDR3 is built from 17 residues. Germline V lookup: CDR1 SGHRS, CDR2 YFSETQ. V trimming: 0 bases; J trimming: 4 bases; junction bases outside the gene matches: 10. CDR3 DNA: TGCGCCAGCAGCTTGGACCCACCACAGGGGGCTGGCTATGGCTACACCTTC. This gives the protein CASSLDPPQGAGYGYTF.

This clonotype was counted many times. This sequence joins TRBV6-1 and TRBJ2-5; D is undetermined. Trimming took 1 base from V and 8 from J, leaving 8 bases between them. This CDR3 region has 12 residues. Germline V gene data show CDR1 as MNHNS and CDR2 as SASEGT. As DNA, the CDR3 is TGTGCCAGCAGTGAAGAGCCCCCAACCCAGTACTTC. This gives the protein CASSEEPPTQYF.

As regards this clonotype: Because it lacks the conserved phenylalanine or tryptophan at the end, this CDR3 is likely a read error. The rearrangement links TRBV10-3 to TRBJ2-7; D may be TRBD2 (5 bases). Deletions cut 6 bases from V and 6 bases from J, with 18 bases between. This CDR3 region has 14 residues. From germline, CDR1 is ENHRY and CDR2 SYGVKD. The CDR3 DNA follows: TGTGCCATCAGCGAAGTGGGAGAAACTGGCGAGCAGTACTTA. As protein: CAISEVGETGEQYL.

Turning to this clonotype: Here the CDR3 omits its conserved ending phenylalanine or tryptophan, so a read error is the likely source. V and J are TRBV11-2 and TRBJ2-1, with 7 bases identical to TRBD2. Germline values: CDR1 SGHAT, CDR2 FQNNGV. There are 15 residues in the CDR3. V lost 1 base to trimming and J lost 5 bases; unmatched junction nucleotides: 5. CDR3 in DNA: TGTGCCAGCAGCTTAGTAGGGACTAAAAACAATGAGCAGTTCTAC. This codes for CASSLVGTKNNEQFY.

On this clonotype itself: The conserved phenylalanine or tryptophan normally closing the CDR3 is absent here, so this likely arose from a read error. The DNA of the CDR3 is TGTGCCAGCAGCCGCCGAGGTAGGGAGCAGTACATC. Its protein is CASSRRGREQYI. The rearrangement joins TRBV6-5 to TRBJ2-7; D is unresolved. CDR1 and CDR2 from the germline V gene are MNHEY and SVGAGI. Trimming removed 6 bases from V and 7 bases from J, with 13 bases in between. This CDR3 has 12 residues.

Points on this clonotype: It may be a read error: a sequence one base away is much more abundant. This rearrangement joins TRBV25-1 to TRBJ1-1; D is unresolved. V was trimmed by 4 bases and J by 7 bases, leaving 10 bases between them. The CDR3 runs to 12 residues. Germline lookup yields CDR1 MGHDK and CDR2 SYGVNS. As DNA, the CDR3 is TGTGCCAGCAGTGCCAGACGGGGTGAAGCTTTCTTT. It specifies CASSARRGEAFF.

As for this clonotype: Here the CDR3 omits its conserved ending phenylalanine or tryptophan, so a read error is the likely source. V is TRBV11-2 and J is TRBJ2-2; possible D gene TRBD2, 5 bases. The length of the CDR3 is 15 residues. Germline V gene data show CDR1 as SGHAT and CDR2 as FQNNGV. For the CDR3, the DNA is TGTGCCAGCAGCCTTACTAGAGCGAACACTGGGGAGCTGTTTTAT. Its protein is CASSLTRANTGELFY.

With regard to this clonotype: Possible read error: a much larger clone is one base away. The rearrangement links TRBV14 to TRBJ2-1; 9 nucleotides agree with TRBD1. The CDR3 length is 15 residues. Germline-derived CDR1 and CDR2 are SGHDN and FVKESK. CDR3 protein: CVSSHPGQGFDEQFF. The CDR3 DNA follows: TGTGTCAGCAGCCATCCGGGACAGGGCTTCGATGAGCAGTTCTTC.